Detailed here is one T cell receptor beta chain. What it binds is not known. This entry is derived from a study of CD8+CD57+ T cells in acquired aplastic anemia. In the study overall: Mean yield of DNA from sorted CD4+ and CD8+ cells was approximately 3 ug. In CD4+ cells, healthy donors produced an average of about 11 million reads.

Using genomic DNA as the template, TCR beta VDJ and CDR3 profiling was carried out. TCRdb passed the reads through MiXCR, listing each CDR3 protein once. The table records 350,000 to 450,000 distinct CDR3 sequences, roughly 64% of them present only once. General study points: Patients were compared with controls for CD8+ Simpson's diversity, and no significant difference emerged. Patients and controls shared roughly 31 CD8+ CDR3 sequences, highly expressed in patients.

The CDR3 sequence is 13 residues long. Per the germline V gene, CDR1 is SQVTM and CDR2 is ANQGSEA. Trimming left V 2 bases short and J 19 bases short, with 21 bases between. This TCR came from a human donor in good health, serving as a control. Sequenced input: sorted CD4+, CD8+, or CD8+CD57+ T cells (not recorded which) from PBMCs. This rearrangement joins TRBV29-1 to TRBJ1-6; D perhaps matches TRBD1 (5 bases). Here the CDR3 DNA reads TGCAGCGTTGAACGGGGGATCAATCAGCCCCAGCACTTT. As protein: CSVERGINQPQHF.